This T cell receptor beta chain stems from a study of OX40 agonist ivuxolimab in advanced cancers. Study in general: Patients with hepatocellular carcinoma, melanoma, renal cell or head and neck cancer made up the dose-escalation patients.

This clone has just one count. The repertoire was sequenced with immunoSEQ multiplex PCR; TCRdb's copy has only in-frame clones and lacks some. The repertoire has around 45,000 clones, roughly three quarters of them found once; the top ten carry 2.6%. Sequencing used CD4+ or CD8+ T cells sorted from blood, obtained in a trial of the OX40 agonist ivuxolimab. The receptor was derived from an adult with an advanced solid tumor such as melanoma, head and neck, liver or kidney cancer.

As DNA, the CDR3 is TGTGCCACCAGCAGAGATTTAAGGGGACAGGGAGGCGGTCAGCCCCAGCATTTT. The encoded protein is CATSRDLRGQGGGQPQHF. This sequence joins TRBV15 and TRBJ1-5; 9 nucleotides agree with TRBD1. This CDR3 contains 18 residues. CDR1 and CDR2 (germline): LNHNV, YYDKDF (reference sequence). V lost 0 bases to trimming and J lost 6 bases; unmatched junction nucleotides: 12.